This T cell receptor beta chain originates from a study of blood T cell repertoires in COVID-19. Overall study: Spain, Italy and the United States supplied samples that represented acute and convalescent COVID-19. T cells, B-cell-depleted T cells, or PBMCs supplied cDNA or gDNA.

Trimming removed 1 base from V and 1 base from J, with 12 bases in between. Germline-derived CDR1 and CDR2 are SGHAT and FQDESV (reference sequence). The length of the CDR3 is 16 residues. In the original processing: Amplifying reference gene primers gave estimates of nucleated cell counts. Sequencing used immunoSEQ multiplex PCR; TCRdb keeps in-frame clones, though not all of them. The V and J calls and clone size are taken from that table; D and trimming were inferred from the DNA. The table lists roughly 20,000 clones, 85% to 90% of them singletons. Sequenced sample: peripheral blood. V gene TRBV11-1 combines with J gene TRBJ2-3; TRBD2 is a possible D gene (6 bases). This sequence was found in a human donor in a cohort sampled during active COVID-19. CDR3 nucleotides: TGTGCCAGCAGCTTAGGGGACTGGATTCGCACAGATACGCAGTATTTT. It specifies CASSLGDWIRTDTQYF.